The sequence of this TCR beta chain was determined in a study of cytomegalovirus exposure and HLA in healthy donors. Overall study results and limits: HLA restriction was apparent for most CMV-associated TCR beta chains in a later analysis.

Despite likely unrecorded immune exposures, the donors were nominally healthy at the time of sampling. Note on this clone: Its antigen is still unknown.

The PCR contained 60 Vbeta and 13 Jbeta primers. Method: immunoSEQ multiplex PCR; TCRdb's copy keeps in-frame clones and lacks some. The sample contains around 150,000 clones, 65% to 85% of which appear only once. Germline loops: CDR1 SQVTM, CDR2 ANQGSEA. Trimming removed 5 bases at V and 5 bases at J, with 10 bases between. The CDR3 length is 12 residues. The sequenced sample consisted of PBMCs. The chain has TRBV29-1 and TRBJ2-1; TRBD2 might be the D (5 bases). This receptor was identified in a male donor in good health and CMV-seropositive. The CDR3 spells CSVYGINNEQFF. The CDR3, as DNA: TGCAGCGTTTACGGGATCAACAATGAGCAGTTCTTC.